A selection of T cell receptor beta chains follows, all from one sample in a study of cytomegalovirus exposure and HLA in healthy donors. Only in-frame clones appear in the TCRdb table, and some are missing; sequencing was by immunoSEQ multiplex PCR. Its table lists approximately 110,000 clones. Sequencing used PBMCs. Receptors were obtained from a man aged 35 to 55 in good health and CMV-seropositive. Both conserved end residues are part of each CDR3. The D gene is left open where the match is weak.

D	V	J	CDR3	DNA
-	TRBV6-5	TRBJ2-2	CASSYVRGNTGELFF	TGTGCCAGCAGTTACGTGCGGGGCAACACCGGGGAGCTGTTTTTT
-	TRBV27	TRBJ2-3	CASKMQGADTQYF	TGTGCCAGCAAGATGCAGGGCGCAGATACGCAGTATTTT
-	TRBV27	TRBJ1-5	CASPPRGSNQPQHF	TGTGCCAGCCCCCCCCGCGGGAGCAATCAGCCCCAGCATTTT
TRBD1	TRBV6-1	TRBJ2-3	CASRGQGATDTQYF	TGTGCCAGCAGGGGACAGGGGGCAACAGATACGCAGTATTTT
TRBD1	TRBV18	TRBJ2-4	CASSPQRDRVYF	TGTGCCAGCTCACCGCAGAGGGACAGGGTATACTTC
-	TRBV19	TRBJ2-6	CASSIADSSRSGANVLTF	TGTGCCAGTAGTATAGCGGACAGTAGCCGCTCTGGGGCCAACGTCCTGACTTTC
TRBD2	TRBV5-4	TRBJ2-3	CATGLAGTDTQYF	TGTGCCACCGGACTAGCGGGCACAGATACGCAGTATTTT
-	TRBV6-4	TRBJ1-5	CASSDQQGQPQHF	TGTGCCAGCAGTGACCAGCAGGGACAGCCCCAGCATTTT
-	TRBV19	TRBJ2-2	CASSLRFSGELFF	TGTGCCAGTAGTCTTCGGTTCTCCGGGGAGCTGTTTTTT
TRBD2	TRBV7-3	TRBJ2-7	CASSSHLAGEQYF	TGTGCCAGCAGCTCACACCTAGCGGGCGAGCAGTACTTC
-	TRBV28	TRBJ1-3	CASSLYQGTSGNTIYF	TGTGCCAGCAGTTTATATCAGGGTACCTCTGGAAACACCATATATTTT
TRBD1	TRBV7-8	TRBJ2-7	CASSLVTGSGEQYF	TGTGCCAGCAGCTTAGTGACAGGGTCTGGGGAGCAGTACTTC
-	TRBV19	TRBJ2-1	CASSTPVGASYNEQFF	TGTGCCAGTAGCACCCCGGTGGGCGCCTCCTACAATGAGCAGTTCTTC
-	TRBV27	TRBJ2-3	CASSLSQGRPTDTQYF	TGTGCCAGCAGTTTAAGTCAGGGAAGACCTACAGATACGCAGTATTTT
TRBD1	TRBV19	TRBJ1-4	CASSIGTGREKLFF	TGTGCCAGTAGTATCGGGACAGGTCGTGAAAAACTGTTTTTT
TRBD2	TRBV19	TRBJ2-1	CASSIGLAGMRLF	TGTGCCAGTAGTATCGGACTAGCGGGAATGCGGCTCTTC
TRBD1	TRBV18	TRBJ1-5	CASSPRDRGNQPQHF	TGTGCCAGCTCGCCCCGGGACAGGGGGAATCAGCCCCAGCATTTT
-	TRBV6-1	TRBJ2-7	CASSDGYRYEQYF	TGTGCCAGCAGTGATGGGTACAGATACGAGCAGTACTTC
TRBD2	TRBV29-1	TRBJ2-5	CSGGTSGRGETQYF	TGCAGCGGTGGGACTAGCGGGAGGGGGGAGACCCAGTACTTC
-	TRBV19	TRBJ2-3	CASSIGSGTSTDTQYF	TGTGCCAGTAGTATAGGTAGCGGAACTAGCACAGATACGCAGTATTTT
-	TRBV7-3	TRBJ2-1	CASSLKDSALSYNEQFF	TGTGCCAGCAGCTTAAAAGACAGCGCTCTATCCTACAATGAGCAGTTCTTC
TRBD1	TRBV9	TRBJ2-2	CASSVVGTGTGELFF	TGTGCCAGCAGCGTAGTCGGGACAGGGACAGGGGAGCTGTTTTTT
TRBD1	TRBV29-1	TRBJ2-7	CSVVPGTAYEQYF	TGCAGCGTCGTACCCGGGACAGCCTACGAGCAGTACTTC